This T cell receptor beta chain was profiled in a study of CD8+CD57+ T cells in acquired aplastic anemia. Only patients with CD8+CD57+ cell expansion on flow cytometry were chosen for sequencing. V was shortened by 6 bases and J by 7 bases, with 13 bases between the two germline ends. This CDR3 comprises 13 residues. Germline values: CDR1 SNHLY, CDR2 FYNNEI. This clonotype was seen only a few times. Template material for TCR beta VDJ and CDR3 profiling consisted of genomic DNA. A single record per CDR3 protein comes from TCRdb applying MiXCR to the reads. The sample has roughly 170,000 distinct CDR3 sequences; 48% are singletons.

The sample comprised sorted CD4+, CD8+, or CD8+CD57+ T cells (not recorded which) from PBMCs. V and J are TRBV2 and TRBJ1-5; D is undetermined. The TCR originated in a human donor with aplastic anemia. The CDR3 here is CASSVQRKQPQHF. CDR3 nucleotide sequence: TGTGCCAGCAGCGTACAGAGGAAGCAGCCCCAGCATTTT.